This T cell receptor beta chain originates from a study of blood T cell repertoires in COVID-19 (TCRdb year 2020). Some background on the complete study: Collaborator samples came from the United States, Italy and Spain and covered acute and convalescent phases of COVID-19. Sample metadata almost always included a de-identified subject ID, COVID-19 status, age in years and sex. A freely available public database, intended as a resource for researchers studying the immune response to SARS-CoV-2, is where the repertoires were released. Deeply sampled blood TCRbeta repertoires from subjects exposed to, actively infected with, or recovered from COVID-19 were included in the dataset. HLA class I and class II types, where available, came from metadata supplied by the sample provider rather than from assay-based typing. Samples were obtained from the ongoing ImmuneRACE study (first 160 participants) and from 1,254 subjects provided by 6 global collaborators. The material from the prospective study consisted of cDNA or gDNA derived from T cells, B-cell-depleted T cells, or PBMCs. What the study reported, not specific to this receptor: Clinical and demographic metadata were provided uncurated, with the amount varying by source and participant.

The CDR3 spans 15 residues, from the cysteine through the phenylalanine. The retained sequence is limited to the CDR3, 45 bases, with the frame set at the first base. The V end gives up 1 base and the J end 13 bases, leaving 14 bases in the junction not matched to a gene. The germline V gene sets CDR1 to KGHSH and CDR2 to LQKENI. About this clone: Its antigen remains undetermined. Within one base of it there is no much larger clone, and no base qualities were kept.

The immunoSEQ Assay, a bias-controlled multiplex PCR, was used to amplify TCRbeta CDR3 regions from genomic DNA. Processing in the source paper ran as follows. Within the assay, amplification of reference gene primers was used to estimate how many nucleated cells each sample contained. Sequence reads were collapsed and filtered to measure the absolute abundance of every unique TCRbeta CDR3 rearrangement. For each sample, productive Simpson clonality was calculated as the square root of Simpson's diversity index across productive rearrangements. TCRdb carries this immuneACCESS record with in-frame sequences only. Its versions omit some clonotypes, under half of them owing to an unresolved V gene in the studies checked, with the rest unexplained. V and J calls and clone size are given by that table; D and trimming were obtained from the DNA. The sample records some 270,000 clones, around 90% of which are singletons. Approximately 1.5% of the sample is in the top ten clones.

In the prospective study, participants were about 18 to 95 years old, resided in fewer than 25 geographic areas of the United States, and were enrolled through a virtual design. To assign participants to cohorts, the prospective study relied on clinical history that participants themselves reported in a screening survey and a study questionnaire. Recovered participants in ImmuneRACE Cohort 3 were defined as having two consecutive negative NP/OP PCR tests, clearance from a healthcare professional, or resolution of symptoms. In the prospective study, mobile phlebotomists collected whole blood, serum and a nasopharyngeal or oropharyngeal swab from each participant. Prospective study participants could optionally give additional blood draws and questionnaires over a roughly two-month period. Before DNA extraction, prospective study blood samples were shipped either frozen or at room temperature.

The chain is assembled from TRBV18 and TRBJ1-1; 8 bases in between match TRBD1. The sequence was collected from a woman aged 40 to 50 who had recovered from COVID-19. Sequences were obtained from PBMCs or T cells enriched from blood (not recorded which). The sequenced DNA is TGTGCCAGCTCACCACGGACAGGGAGCACTGATAGGCTTTTCTTT. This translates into CASSPRTGSTDRLFF. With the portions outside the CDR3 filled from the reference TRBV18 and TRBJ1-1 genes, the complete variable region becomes NAGVMQNPRHLVRRRGQEARLRCSPMKGHSHVYWYRQLPEEGLKFMVYLQKENIIDESGMPKERFSAEFPKEGPSILRIQQVVRGDSAAYFCASSPRTGSTDRLFFGQGTRLTVV.